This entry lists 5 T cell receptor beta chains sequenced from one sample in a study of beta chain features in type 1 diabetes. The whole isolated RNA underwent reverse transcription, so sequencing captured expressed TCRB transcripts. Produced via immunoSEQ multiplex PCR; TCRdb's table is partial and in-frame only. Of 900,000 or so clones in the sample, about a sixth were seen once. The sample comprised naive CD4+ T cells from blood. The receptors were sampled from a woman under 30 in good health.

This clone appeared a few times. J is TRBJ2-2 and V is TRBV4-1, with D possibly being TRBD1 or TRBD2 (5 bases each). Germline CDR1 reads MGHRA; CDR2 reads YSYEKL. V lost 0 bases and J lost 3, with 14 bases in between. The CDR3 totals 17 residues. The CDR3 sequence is CASSQDWDQGDTGELFF. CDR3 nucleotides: TGCGCCAGCAGCCAAGACTGGGACCAAGGCGACACCGGGGAGCTGTTTTTT.

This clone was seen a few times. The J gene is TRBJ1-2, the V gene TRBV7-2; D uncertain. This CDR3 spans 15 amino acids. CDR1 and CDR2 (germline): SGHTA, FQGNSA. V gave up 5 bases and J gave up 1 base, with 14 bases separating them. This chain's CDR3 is CASSPSTGYNYGYTF. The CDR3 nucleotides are TGTGCCAGCAGCCCAAGTACTGGTTATAACTATGGCTACACCTTC. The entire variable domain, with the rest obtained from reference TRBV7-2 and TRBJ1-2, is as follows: GAGVSQSPSNKVTEKGKDVELRCDPISGHTALYWYRQSLGQGLEFLIYFQGNSAPDKSGLPSDRFSAERTGGSVSTLTIQRTQQEDSAVYLCASSPSTGYNYGYTFGSGTRLTVV.

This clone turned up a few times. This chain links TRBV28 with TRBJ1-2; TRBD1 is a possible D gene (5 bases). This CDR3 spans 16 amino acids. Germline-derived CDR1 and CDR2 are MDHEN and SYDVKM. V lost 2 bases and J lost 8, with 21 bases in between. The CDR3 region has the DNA TGTGCCAGCAGTTTAACCGGAGGCAGGGTATCAAGGGGCTACACCTTC. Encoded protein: CASSLTGGRVSRGYTF.

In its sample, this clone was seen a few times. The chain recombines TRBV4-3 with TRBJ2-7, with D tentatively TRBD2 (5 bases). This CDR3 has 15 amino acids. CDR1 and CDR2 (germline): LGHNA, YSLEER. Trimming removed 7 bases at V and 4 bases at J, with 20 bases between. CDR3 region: CASKADFPHAYEQYF. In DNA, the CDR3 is TGCGCCAGCAAGGCGGACTTTCCTCATGCGTACGAGCAGTACTTC.

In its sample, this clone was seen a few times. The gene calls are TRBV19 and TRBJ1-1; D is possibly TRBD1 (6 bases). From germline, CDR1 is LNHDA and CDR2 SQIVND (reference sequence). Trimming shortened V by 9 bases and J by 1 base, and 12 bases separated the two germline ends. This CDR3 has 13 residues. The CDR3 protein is CASKDSPNTEAFF. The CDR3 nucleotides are TGTGCCAGCAAGGACAGCCCGAACACTGAAGCTTTCTTT.